One sample yielded the 5 T cell receptor beta chains listed below, sequenced in a study of memory CD8 T cells in hepatitis C reinfection. Time point: late/post reinfection, 12 to 24 weeks after detection. TCR sequencing was done directly ex vivo on sorted cells, without expansion in vitro. Repertoires were generated with immunoSEQ multiplex PCR, while TCRdb's copy carries only in-frame clones and drops some. The repertoire holds about 43,000 clones, with approximately 89% as singletons. Sequences were obtained from naive CD8+ T cells sorted from blood. These receptors all stem from a man aged 18 to 30 with hepatitis C virus infection.

The rearrangement uses TRBV27 and TRBJ2-7; a possible D gene is TRBD2 (6 bases). V was shortened by 4 bases and J by 2 bases, with 12 bases between the two germline ends. Germline CDR1 and CDR2: MNHEY and SMNVEV (reference sequence). This CDR3 contains 14 residues. The CDR3 DNA follows: TGTGCCAGCAGTTCATACGGCGGGGCCTACGAGCAGTACTTC. Translation gives CASSSYGGAYEQYF.

J is TRBJ2-7 and V is TRBV6-1, with D hard to call. This CDR3 region has 12 residues. Germline V lookup: CDR1 MNHNS, CDR2 SASEGT. The V gene lost 5 bases and the J gene lost 2 bases, with 7 bases spanning the gap. CDR3 residues: CASSSLTYEQYF. CDR3 DNA: TGTGCCAGCAGTTCTCTAACCTACGAGCAGTACTTC.

The V gene is TRBV7-9, the J gene TRBJ2-2, with D possibly TRBD2 on 5 matching bases. The CDR3 is 16 amino acids. The V gene's germline CDR1 is SEHNR and CDR2 FQNEAQ (reference sequence). Trimming cost V 1 base and J 5 bases, with 14 bases left between them. The CDR3 bases are TGTGCCAGCAGCTTAGAGAACGGGGTGGTAACCGGGGAGCTGTTTTTT. It encodes CASSLENGVVTGELFF.

The CDR3 region is CASSLVSGVPMNTEAFF. CDR3 nucleotides: TGTGCCAGCAGCTTAGTCTCAGGGGTTCCGATGAACACTGAAGCTTTCTTT. The chain links TRBV11-2 to TRBJ1-1, with D maybe TRBD1 (6 bases). CDR3 size: 17 residues. Germline loops: CDR1 SGHAT, CDR2 FQNNGV. Trimming removed 1 base from V and 0 bases from J, with 15 bases in between.

This chain connects TRBV4-1 to TRBJ1-5; no definite D call. The CDR3 consists of 15 residues. Germline assignment: CDR1 MGHRA and CDR2 YSYEKL. V lost 2 bases, J lost 3 bases, and 11 bases lay in between. The CDR3 sequence is CASSQTEADNQPQHF. DNA of the CDR3: TGCGCCAGCAGCCAAACGGAGGCAGACAATCAGCCCCAGCATTTT.